The 30 T cell receptor beta chains below come from one sample, sequenced in a study of shared clonotypes between healthy human individuals. The table came from immunoSEQ multiplex PCR; TCRdb's copy has only in-frame clones and leaves some out. Of about 2.4 million clones detected, just over 90% appear once; the ten largest clones hold more than 0.12%. The sequencing sample was made of naive CD4+ T cells sorted from blood. Subset: CD45RA+ positively selected. Receptors were obtained from a man between 18 and 29 years old in good health.

Details on this clone: This same CDR3 is encoded by further DNA sequences in the sample. This chain uses TRBV11-2 with TRBJ1-1; D unresolved. V gave up 1 base and J gave up 0 bases, with 6 bases separating them. Per the germline V gene, CDR1 is SGHAT and CDR2 is FQNNGV. CDR3 length: 14 amino acids. CDR3 in amino acids: CASSLAPMNTEAFF. The DNA for the CDR3 is TGTGCCAGCAGCTTAGCACCGATGAACACTGAAGCTTTCTTT.

The chain uses TRBV5-1 and TRBJ1-3; 7 bases match TRBD1. This CDR3 is built from 18 residues. CDR1 is SGHRS, CDR2 YFSETQ, per germline. V lost 1 base and J lost 2; bases outside the gene matches: 12. The chain's CDR3 is CASSLYGRGQQPGNTIYF. The DNA for the CDR3 is TGCGCCAGCAGCTTGTATGGTCGGGGACAGCAGCCTGGAAACACCATATATTTT.

Note on this clone: The identical CDR3 is also encoded by other nucleotide sequences in the sample. The chain recombines TRBV9 with TRBJ2-3; D ambiguous. The CDR3 spans 14 residues. The germline gives CDR1 SGDLS, CDR2 YYNGEE. Trimming took off 0 bases at V and 4 bases at J, with 9 bases between the two ends. In DNA, the CDR3 is TGTGCCAGCAGCGTAGTACTGGCCGCAGATACGCAGTATTTT. Translating it yields CASSVVLAADTQYF.

The gene calls are TRBV12-5 and TRBJ2-7, with D tentatively TRBD2 (5 bases). This CDR3 has 16 amino acids. CDR1 and CDR2 (germline): LGHNT, FRNRAP. Trimming pared 0 bases from V and 6 bases from J, leaving 18 bases between. The CDR3: CASGLVRKGGPAEQYF. CDR3 coding DNA: TGTGCTAGTGGTTTGGTACGCAAAGGAGGCCCCGCCGAGCAGTACTTC.

About this clone itself: Other DNA sequences in this specimen translate into the identical CDR3. V usage is TRBV7-9 and J usage is TRBJ1-2; no clear D gene. Germline V gives CDR1 SEHNR, CDR2 FQNEAQ (reference sequence). Trimming left V 3 bases short and J 2 bases short, with 7 bases between. This CDR3 contains 13 residues. The CDR3 nucleotides read TGTGCCAGCAGCTTGGGTGAAAACTATGGCTACACCTTC. It is translated as CASSLGENYGYTF.

The chain recombines TRBV29-1 with TRBJ2-7, with TRBD2 matching over 7 bases. J lost 1 base, V lost 4 bases, and 7 bases had no gene match. Per germline, CDR1 SQVTM and CDR2 ANQGSEA. The CDR3 totals 14 residues. The CDR3: CSVGGAGVSYEQYF. The CDR3 coding sequence is TGCAGCGTTGGGGGTGCGGGAGTTTCCTACGAGCAGTACTTC.

This chain links TRBV6-4 with TRBJ1-1, with unresolved D. V was trimmed by 3 bases and J by 5 bases, leaving 10 bases between them. This CDR3 region has 13 residues. Germline V CDR1 and CDR2: MRHNA, SNTAGT. CDR3 nucleotide sequence: TGTGCCAGCAGTGAAGGGCTTGGGACTGAAGCTTTCTTT. Amino acids: CASSEGLGTEAFF.

This clone showed up just once. This sequence joins TRBV7-2 and TRBJ2-2, with 16 bases aligning to TRBD2. The junction had 10 bases not matched to a gene; V was cut back by 5 bases and J by 7 bases. This CDR3 has 18 residues. Germline CDR1 reads SGHTA; CDR2 reads FQGNSA. CDR3 residues: CASSPPGLAGGPVGELFF. The CDR3 DNA sequence: TGTGCCAGCAGCCCGCCGGGACTAGCGGGAGGGCCTGTCGGGGAGCTGTTTTTT.

The chain joins TRBV7-3 to TRBJ2-5; D remains unclear. V lost 4 bases to trimming and J lost 5 bases, with 11 bases between them. CDR3 length equals 13 residues. The germline V gene encodes CDR1 SGHTA and CDR2 FQGTGA. As DNA, the CDR3 is TGTGCCAGCAGCTCAACAGACGGTGAGACCCAGTACTTC. The encoded protein is CASSSTDGETQYF.

This clone was recorded once. This sequence joins TRBV5-1 and TRBJ2-3; maybe TRBD2 (6 bases). V gave up 3 bases and J gave up 2 bases, with 10 bases separating them. Looked up from germline, CDR1 is SGHRS and CDR2 is YFSETQ. CDR3 length equals 14 residues. In DNA, the CDR3 is TGCGCCAGCAGCTCGGGACTTTACACAGATACGCAGTATTTT. Translation: CASSSGLYTDTQYF.

With respect to this clone: The sample carries other DNA sequences with the same CDR3. This chain links TRBV18 with TRBJ2-5, with D uncertain. V lost 3 bases and J 4 bases, leaving 9 bases between the germline ends. From germline, CDR1 is KGHSH and CDR2 LQKENI. The CDR3 spans 13 residues. DNA for the CDR3: TGTGCCAGCTCACCTTCTGGCAGAGAGACCCAGTACTTC. Its protein is CASSPSGRETQYF.

The chain combines TRBV10-2 with TRBJ1-4; D is ambiguous. Germline V lookup: CDR1 WSHSY, CDR2 SAAADI. This CDR3 has 15 amino acids. Trimming took 6 bases from V and 6 from J, leaving 17 bases between them. In DNA, the CDR3 is TGCGCCAGCAGGGATATAGGGCGGGCGGATGAAAAACTGTTTTTT. Its protein is CASRDIGRADEKLFF.

The rearrangement uses TRBV10-3 and TRBJ1-2, with a weak D call TRBD1 (5 bases). The CDR3 length is 15 residues. Germline V CDR1 and CDR2: ENHRY, SYGVKD. The ends were cut back, 3 bases at V and 4 bases at J, with 15 bases in the middle. CDR3 DNA: TGTGCCATCAGTGACGGGACTCCCAAGCTCTATGGCTACACCTTC. The encoded protein is CAISDGTPKLYGYTF.

This chain uses TRBV6-4 with TRBJ2-5; D is unresolved. CDR3 size: 13 residues. V was clipped by 6 bases and J by 5 bases, with 13 bases between them. CDR1 and CDR2 from the germline V gene are MRHNA and SNTAGT. The DNA for the CDR3 is TGTGCCAGCAGCCCAGGAGATTCGGAGACCCAGTACTTC. Its translation is CASSPGDSETQYF.

Only a few counts were recorded for this clone. The chain employs TRBV28 and TRBJ1-2; 9 bases are a match to TRBD1. The CDR3 covers 11 residues. Germline CDR1 MDHEN, CDR2 SYDVKM. V was pared by 6 bases and J by 14 bases, with 7 bases of the junction left unmatched. The CDR3 nucleotides read TGTGCCAGCAGGGGACAGGGTCGGGGAACCTTC. Its protein is CASRGQGRGTF.

The V gene is TRBV19, the J gene TRBJ1-6, with D possibly being TRBD1 (6 bases). Trimming shortened V by 0 bases and J by 7 bases, and 7 bases separated the two germline ends. The CDR3 has 14 amino acids. CDR1 and CDR2 (germline): LNHDA, SQIVND (reference sequence). The CDR3 coding sequence is TGTGCCAGTAGTATAGATCAGGGGAATTCACCCCTCCACTTT. Translating gives CASSIDQGNSPLHF.

The chain recombines TRBV19 with TRBJ2-5; 7 bases are a match to TRBD2. There are 14 residues in the CDR3. With 2 bases clipped from V and 5 bases from J, the junction kept 5 bases outside the gene matches. From germline, CDR1 is LNHDA and CDR2 SQIVND (reference sequence). As DNA, the CDR3 is TGTGCCAGTAGTATAAGGGAGGGCAAGGAGACCCAGTACTTC. Translated, it gives CASSIREGKETQYF.

The J gene is TRBJ2-5, the V gene TRBV19; D possibly corresponds to TRBD1 (6 bases). CDR1 and CDR2 from the germline V gene are LNHDA and SQIVND (reference sequence). Trimming removed 2 bases from V and 2 bases from J, with 12 bases in between. The CDR3 length is 15 residues. The CDR3 DNA reads as TGTGCCAGTAGTATAATGGGACACCTACAAGAGACCCAGTACTTC. As protein: CASSIMGHLQETQYF.

This chain connects TRBV9 to TRBJ1-4; D gene uncertain. The length of the CDR3 is 14 residues. Germline assignment: CDR1 SGDLS and CDR2 YYNGEE. Trimming left V 3 bases short and J 4 bases short, with 10 bases between. CDR3 nucleotides: TGTGCCAGCAGCGCCCCCGGGAGTAATGAAAAACTGTTTTTT. This gives the protein CASSAPGSNEKLFF.

A single count supports this clone. The chain couples TRBV9 to TRBJ2-2, with D unresolved. The ends were cut back, 0 bases at V and 0 bases at J, with 9 bases in the middle. The V gene's germline CDR1 is SGDLS and CDR2 YYNGEE. The CDR3 length is 16 residues. The CDR3 spells CASSVGAGSNTGELFF. For the CDR3, the DNA is TGTGCCAGCAGCGTAGGGGCAGGATCGAACACCGGGGAGCTGTTTTTT.

The chain joins TRBV19 to TRBJ2-5, with D possibly being TRBD1 or TRBD2 (5 bases each). CDR1 is LNHDA, CDR2 SQIVND, per germline (reference sequence). This CDR3 has 15 residues. The V and J ends lost 5 bases and 2 bases respectively, with 15 bases between them. CDR3 in amino acids: CASSHTGLGQETQYF. CDR3 in DNA: TGTGCCAGTAGTCATACGGGGCTGGGGCAAGAGACCCAGTACTTC.

In this sample, this clone turned up once. This same CDR3 is encoded by further DNA sequences in the sample. The J gene is TRBJ1-3, the V gene TRBV30; D not certain. Trimming took 1 base from V and 3 from J, leaving 4 bases between them. Germline V gene lookup returns CDR1 GTSNPN and CDR2 SVGIG (reference sequence). This CDR3 contains 12 residues. As DNA, the CDR3 is TGTGCCTGGAGTGGGCGTGGAAACACCATATATTTT. Protein: CAWSGRGNTIYF.

The chain carries TRBV21-1 and TRBJ2-2; TRBD1, the table's D call, was not compared with the DNA. TRBV21-1 constitutes a pseudogene. CDR3 length: 17 amino acids. This chain's CDR3 is CASSKANRGTDTGELFF. CDR3 nucleotides: TGTGCCAGCAGCAAAGCAAACAGGGGAACGGACACCGGGGAGCTGTTTTTT.

This rearrangement joins TRBV5-1 to TRBJ2-6, with 7 nucleotides matching TRBD2. The CDR3 loop spans 17 amino acids. Trimming removed 3 bases from V and 0 bases from J; junction bases left unmatched: 6. From germline, CDR1 is SGHRS and CDR2 YFSETQ. The CDR3 DNA reads as TGCGCCAGCAGCTGGGGAGGGGCCTTCTCTGGGGCCAACGTCCTGACTTTC. Translating it yields CASSWGGAFSGANVLTF. Drawing the rest from reference TRBV5-1 and TRBJ2-6, the complete variable domain is KAGVTQTPRYLIKTRGQQVTLSCSPISGHRSVSWYQQTPGQGLQFLFEYFSETQRNKGNFPGRFSGRQFSNSRSEMNVSTLELGDSALYLCASSWGGAFSGANVLTFGAGSRLTVL.

J is TRBJ1-5 and V is TRBV6-1; D ambiguous. The CDR3 runs to 14 residues. Germline CDR1 MNHNS, CDR2 SASEGT. V was trimmed by 1 base and J by 7 bases, leaving 11 bases between them. CDR3 amino acids: CASSEDPDRQPQHF. The CDR3 DNA reads TGTGCCAGCAGTGAAGATCCCGACCGGCAGCCCCAGCATTTT.

V is TRBV4-1 and J is TRBJ2-5; D may be TRBD1 or TRBD2 (7 bases each). Germline loops: CDR1 MGHRA, CDR2 YSYEKL. V was shortened by 1 base and J by 5 bases, with 14 bases between the two germline ends. The CDR3 contains 15 residues. The CDR3 is CASSQAGTAGETQYF. The CDR3 nucleotides are TGCGCCAGCAGCCAAGCCGGGACAGCGGGGGAGACCCAGTACTTC.

The chain carries TRBV10-3 and TRBJ2-1; no clear D gene. The length of the CDR3 is 12 residues. V dropped 1 base and J dropped 8 bases, with 6 bases sitting between them. CDR1 and CDR2 (germline): ENHRY, SYGVKD. Here the CDR3 DNA reads TGTGCCATCAGTGAGTTCCAAGATGAGCAGTTCTTC. This translates into CAISEFQDEQFF.

This clone was detected only a few times. The chain has TRBV5-6 and TRBJ1-2; 7 bases are shared with TRBD1. The V and J ends lost 3 bases and 6 bases, in that order; junction bases with no gene match: 2. Per germline, CDR1 SGHDT and CDR2 YYEEEE. The CDR3 is 12 residues long. Here the CDR3 reads CASSSTGDGYTF. The CDR3 nucleotides read TGTGCCAGCAGCTCCACAGGGGATGGCTACACCTTC.

J is TRBJ1-2 and V is TRBV10-1, with D uncertain. Trimming pared 3 bases from V and 4 bases from J, leaving 9 bases between. Germline lookup yields CDR1 WNHNN and CDR2 SYGVQD (reference sequence). The CDR3 consists of 13 residues. The CDR3 DNA reads TGCGCCAGCAGTGACAGCCCGAGCTATGGCTACACCTTC. It encodes CASSDSPSYGYTF.

V usage is TRBV28 and J usage is TRBJ1-2, with 9 positions matching TRBD1. Trimming at V came to 7 bases and at J to 6 bases, leaving 3 bases not matched to a gene. The length of the CDR3 is 12 residues. Germline values: CDR1 MDHEN, CDR2 SYDVKM. DNA for the CDR3: TGTGCCAGCAAGACAGGGGGTAATGGCTACACCTTC. This gives the protein CASKTGGNGYTF.